This TCR beta chain was sequenced in a study of OX40 agonist ivuxolimab in advanced cancers. In terms of the full investigation: The costimulatory receptor OX40 (CD134) was targeted by ivuxolimab, a fully human IgG2 agonistic monoclonal antibody. Intravenous ivuxolimab was administered to patients every 2 weeks at six dose levels: 0.01, 0.1, 0.3, 1.5, 3 and 10 mg/kg. Of the 50 to 55 dose-escalation patients, hepatocellular carcinoma was present in about 19, melanoma in roughly 15, renal cell carcinoma in 9 and head and neck cancer in 9. The dose-escalation cohort was 82.7% male with a mean age of about 58 years, ranging from about 23 to 85. Prior anti-PD-1, anti-PD-L1 or anti-CTLA-4 therapy was permitted, and checkpoint inhibitors had been received by more than 35% of dose-escalation patients. Partial responses were achieved by three dose-escalation patients, of whom one had hepatocellular carcinoma and two had cutaneous melanoma. The point of sequencing TCRbeta in the periphery was to test whether ivuxolimab changed TCR sequence diversity and drove clonal T-cell expansion. The monotherapy dose-escalation portion (N = 52 patients) of the phase I ivuxolimab trial is reported in the paper. Points the paper makes about the study in general: At doses from 0.1 to 3.0 mg/kg, clonal expansion was seen in both CD4+ and CD8+ blood T cells between baseline and week 6. Low levels of normalized T-cell clonal expansion were also shown by some nonresponding patients. After ivuxolimab, CD8+ T cells had more expanded clones than CD4+ T cells on average. The antigen specificity of the clonally expanded peripheral T cells was not determined. In the 0.1-3.0 mg/kg groups, partial responders had among the lowest normalized peripheral clonal expansion, particularly in CD8+ T cells.

For sequencing of the TCRbeta CDR3 region, genomic DNA was extracted from the sorted cells. TCRbeta CDR3 regions were sequenced using the immunoSEQ Assay. The source is immuneACCESS, and TCRdb retained only in-frame sequences with V and J called. Part of the clones is not carried over; for the studies checked, unresolved V genes explain less than half of this, and the remainder is unexplained. A total of around 57,000 clones appear in this sample, about four fifths of them only once. The ten largest make up under 0.65% of the sample. The trial excluded patients who had a history of autoimmune disease or who were on systemic immunosuppression. Peripheral blood for TCR sequencing was drawn from every dose cohort at baseline, at cycle 4 day 1 and at cycle 7 day 1. The samples were taken from a phase I, first-in-human, multicenter, open-label dose-escalation trial of ivuxolimab. The trial enrolled adults with locally advanced or metastatic head and neck squamous cell, hepatocellular, melanoma or renal cell carcinoma. CD4+ and CD8+ T cells were sorted separately from peripheral blood before TCR sequencing.

V lost 7 bases and J lost 0 bases; the stretch between them is 7 bases long. The CDR3 numbers 11 residues from cysteine through phenylalanine. The CDR3 DNA has 33 bases and is translated from base 1. According to the germline V gene (reference sequence), CDR1 reads GTSNPN and CDR2 reads SVGIG. Remarks on this clone: Its antigen target is currently unknown. No quality values exist for individual bases; no much larger clone is one base distant.

The rearranged chain carries TRBV30 and TRBJ2-7; the D gene cannot be named for sure. The starting material was CD4+ or CD8+ T cells sorted from blood, obtained in a trial of the OX40 agonist ivuxolimab. This clonotype originated in an adult with an advanced solid tumor such as melanoma, head and neck, liver or kidney cancer. The DNA is as follows: TGTGCCTCGAGAAGCTCCTACGAGCAGTACTTC. Its protein reads: CASRSSYEQYF. With the rest looked up from the reference TRBV30 and TRBJ2-7 genes rather than sequenced, the full variable domain is SQTIHQWPATLVQPVGSPLSLECTVEGTSNPNLYWYRQAAGRGLQLLFYSVGIGQISSEVPQNLSASRPQDRQFILSSKKLLLSDSGFYLCASRSSYEQYFGPGTRLTVT.